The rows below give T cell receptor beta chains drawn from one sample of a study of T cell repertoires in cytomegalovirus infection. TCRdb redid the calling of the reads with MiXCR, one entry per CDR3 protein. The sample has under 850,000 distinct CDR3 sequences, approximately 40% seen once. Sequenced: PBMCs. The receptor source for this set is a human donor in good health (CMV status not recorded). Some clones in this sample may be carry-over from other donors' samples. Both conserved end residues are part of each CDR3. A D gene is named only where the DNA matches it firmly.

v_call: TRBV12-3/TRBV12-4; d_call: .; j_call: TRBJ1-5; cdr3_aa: CASSLRVPGAPNQPQHF
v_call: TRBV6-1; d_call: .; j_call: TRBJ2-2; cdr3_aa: CASSYGLLNTGELFF
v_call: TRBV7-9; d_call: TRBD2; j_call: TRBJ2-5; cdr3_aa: CATPGAGGETQYF
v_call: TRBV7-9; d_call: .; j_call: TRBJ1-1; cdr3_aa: CASKGGENTEAFF
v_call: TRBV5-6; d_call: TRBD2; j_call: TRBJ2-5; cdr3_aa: CASTRESRTSGGARQETQYF
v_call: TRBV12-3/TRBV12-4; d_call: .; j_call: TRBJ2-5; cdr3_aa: CASSLRNSPFQETQYF
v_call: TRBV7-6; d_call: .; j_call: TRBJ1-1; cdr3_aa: CASSFGERGTEAFF
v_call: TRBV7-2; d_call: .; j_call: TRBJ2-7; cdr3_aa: CASRRRGTVSYEQYF
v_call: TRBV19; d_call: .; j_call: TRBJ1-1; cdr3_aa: CASSLVPKAEAFF
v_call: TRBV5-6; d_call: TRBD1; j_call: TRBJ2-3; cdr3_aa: CASSLEGQGKDTQYF
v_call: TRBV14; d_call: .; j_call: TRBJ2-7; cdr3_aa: CTSSDHGPAPEIGSYEQYF
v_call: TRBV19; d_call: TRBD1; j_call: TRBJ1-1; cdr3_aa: CASTITGGNTEAFF
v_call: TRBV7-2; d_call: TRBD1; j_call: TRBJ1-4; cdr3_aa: CASRPGQLNEKLFF
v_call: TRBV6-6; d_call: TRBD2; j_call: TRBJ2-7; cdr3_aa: CASSYFLASGRAGYEQYF
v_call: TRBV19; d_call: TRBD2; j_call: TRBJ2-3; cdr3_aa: CASSILPGGIDTQYF
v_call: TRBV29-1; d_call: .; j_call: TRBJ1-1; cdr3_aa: CSVSIANTEAFF
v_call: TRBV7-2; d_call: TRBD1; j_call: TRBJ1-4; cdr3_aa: CASSRDSLNEKLFF
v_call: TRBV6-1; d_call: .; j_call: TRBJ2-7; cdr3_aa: CASRPHGAYEQYF
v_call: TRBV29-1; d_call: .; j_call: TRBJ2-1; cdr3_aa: CSVQRRGSYNEQFF
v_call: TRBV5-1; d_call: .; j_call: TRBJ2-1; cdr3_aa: CASSRETRNEQFF
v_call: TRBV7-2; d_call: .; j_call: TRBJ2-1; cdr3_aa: CASSFDTSSYNEQFF
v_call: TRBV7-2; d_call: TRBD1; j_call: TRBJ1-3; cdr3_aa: CASSLNRGHGNTIYF
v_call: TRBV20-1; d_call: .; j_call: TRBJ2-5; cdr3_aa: CSAYGEETQYF
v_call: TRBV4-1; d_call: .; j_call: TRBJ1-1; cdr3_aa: CASSIADGSTEAFF
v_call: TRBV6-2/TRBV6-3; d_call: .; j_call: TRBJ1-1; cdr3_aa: CASSYSNLAGTEAFF
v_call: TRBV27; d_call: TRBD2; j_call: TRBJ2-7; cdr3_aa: CASSTRLANGHEQYF
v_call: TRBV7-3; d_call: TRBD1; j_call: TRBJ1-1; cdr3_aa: CASSLKSAQGVSRNTEAFF
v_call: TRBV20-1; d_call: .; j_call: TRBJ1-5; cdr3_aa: CSAMGGAGQPQHF
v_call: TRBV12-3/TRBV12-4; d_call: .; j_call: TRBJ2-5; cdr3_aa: CASSFIGRDQETQYF
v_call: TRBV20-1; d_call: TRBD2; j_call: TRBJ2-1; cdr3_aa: CSAGDSGGDNNEQFF
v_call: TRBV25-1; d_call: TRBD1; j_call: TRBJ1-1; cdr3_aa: CASTELQGDTEAFF
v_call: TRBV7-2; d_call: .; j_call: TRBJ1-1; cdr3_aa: CASSLLSGRTEAFF
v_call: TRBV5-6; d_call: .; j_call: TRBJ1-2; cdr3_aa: CASTPRTVHYGYTF
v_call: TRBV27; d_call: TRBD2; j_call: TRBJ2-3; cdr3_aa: CASSSLAETTDTQYF
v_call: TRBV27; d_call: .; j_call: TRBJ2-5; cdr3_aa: CASSPGGPETQYF
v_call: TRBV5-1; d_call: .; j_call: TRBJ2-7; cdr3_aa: CASSAVHQGNVRYEQYF
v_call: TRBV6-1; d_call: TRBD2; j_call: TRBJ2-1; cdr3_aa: CASRQSSGGLYNEQFF
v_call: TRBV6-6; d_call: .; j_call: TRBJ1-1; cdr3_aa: CASSYWDGESRNTEAFF
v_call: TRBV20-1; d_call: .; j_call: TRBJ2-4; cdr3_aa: CSASPPGPGDIQYF
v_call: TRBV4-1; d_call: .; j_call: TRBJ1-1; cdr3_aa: CASSQGVCGTEAFF
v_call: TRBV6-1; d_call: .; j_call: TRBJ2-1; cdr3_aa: CASSEGRFEQFF
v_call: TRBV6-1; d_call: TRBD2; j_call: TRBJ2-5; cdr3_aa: CASSDGLGEETQYF
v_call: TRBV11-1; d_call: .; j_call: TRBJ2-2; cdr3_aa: CASSLGGEELFF
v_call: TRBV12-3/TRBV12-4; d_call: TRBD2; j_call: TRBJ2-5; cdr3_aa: CASSLPGAAGDGETQYF
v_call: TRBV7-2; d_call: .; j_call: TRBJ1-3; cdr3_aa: CASSLDSVPSGNTIYF
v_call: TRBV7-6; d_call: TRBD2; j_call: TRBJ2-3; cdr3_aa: CASISGDLGWTQYF
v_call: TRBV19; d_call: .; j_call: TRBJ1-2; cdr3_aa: CASSMRRGTGIYGYTF
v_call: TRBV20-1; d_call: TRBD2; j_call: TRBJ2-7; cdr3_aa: CSAPGLAGGHYEQYF
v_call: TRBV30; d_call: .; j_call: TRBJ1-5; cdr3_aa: CAWSVSERNQPQHF
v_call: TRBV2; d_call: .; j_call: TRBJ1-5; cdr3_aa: CASSESGVSQPQHF
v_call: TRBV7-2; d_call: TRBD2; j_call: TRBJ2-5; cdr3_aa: CASSAPNPGTSGGWKTQYF
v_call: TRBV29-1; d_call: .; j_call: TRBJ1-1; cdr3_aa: CSVEVQPNTEAFF
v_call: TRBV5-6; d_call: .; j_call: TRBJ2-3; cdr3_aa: CASSTLRADTQYF
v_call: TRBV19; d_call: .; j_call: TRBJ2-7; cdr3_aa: CASSTPALQGGRVYEQYF
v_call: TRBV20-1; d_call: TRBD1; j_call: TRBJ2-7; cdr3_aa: CSAPYRLGGDEQYF
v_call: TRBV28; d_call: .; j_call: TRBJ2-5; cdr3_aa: CASSWYRGETQYF
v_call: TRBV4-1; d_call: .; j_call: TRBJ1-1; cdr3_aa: CASSHGENTEAFF
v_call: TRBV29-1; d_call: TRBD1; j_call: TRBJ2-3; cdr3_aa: CSVDYRGLTDTQYF
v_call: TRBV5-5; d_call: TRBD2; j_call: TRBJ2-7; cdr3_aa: CASSLGSSGAYYEQYF
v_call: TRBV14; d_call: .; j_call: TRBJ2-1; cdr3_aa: CASSQASSYNEQFF